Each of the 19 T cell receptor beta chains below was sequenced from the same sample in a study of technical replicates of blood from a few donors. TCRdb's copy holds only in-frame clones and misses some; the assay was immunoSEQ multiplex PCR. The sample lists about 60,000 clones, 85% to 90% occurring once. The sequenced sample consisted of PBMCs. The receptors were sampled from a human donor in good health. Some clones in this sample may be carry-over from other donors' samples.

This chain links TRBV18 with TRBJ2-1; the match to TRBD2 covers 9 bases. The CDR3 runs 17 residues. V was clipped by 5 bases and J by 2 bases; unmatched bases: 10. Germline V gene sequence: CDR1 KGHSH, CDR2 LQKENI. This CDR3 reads CASSEEPGLAPYNEQFF. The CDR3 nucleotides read TGTGCCAGCTCAGAGGAGCCGGGACTAGCCCCCTACAATGAGCAGTTCTTC.

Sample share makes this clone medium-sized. The CDR3 sequence is CATSRGDRGHEQYF. The CDR3 DNA follows: TGTGCCACCAGCAGAGGAGACAGGGGTCACGAGCAGTACTTC. The chain uses TRBV15 and TRBJ2-7; 8 nucleotides match TRBD1. The V gene end was trimmed by 1 base and the J gene end by 5 bases; junction bases not matched to a gene: 4. This CDR3 is built from 14 residues. Germline assignment: CDR1 LNHNV and CDR2 YYDKDF (reference sequence). Filled out from reference TRBV15 and TRBJ2-7, the complete variable domain reads DAMVIQNPRYQVTQFGKPVTLSCSQTLNHNVMYWYQQKSSQAPKLLFHYYDKDFNNEADTPDNFQSRRPNTSFCFLDIRSPGLGDTAMYLCATSRGDRGHEQYFGPGTRLTVT.

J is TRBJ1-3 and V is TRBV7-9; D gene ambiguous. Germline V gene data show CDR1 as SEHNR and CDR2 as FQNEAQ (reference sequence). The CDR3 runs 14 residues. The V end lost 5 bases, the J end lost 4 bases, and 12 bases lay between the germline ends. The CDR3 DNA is TGTGCCAGCAGCCCGCGGGTTTCGGGAAACACCATATATTTT. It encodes CASSPRVSGNTIYF.

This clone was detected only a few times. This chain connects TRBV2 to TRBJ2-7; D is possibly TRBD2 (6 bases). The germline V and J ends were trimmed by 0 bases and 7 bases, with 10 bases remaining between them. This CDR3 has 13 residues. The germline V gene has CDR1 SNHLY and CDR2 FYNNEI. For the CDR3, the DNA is TGTGCCAGCAGTGAAGCCCGTGCGGGGGAGCAGTACTTC. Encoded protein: CASSEARAGEQYF.

The CDR3 spells CASSQEGLAGGPGGELFF. The CDR3 DNA sequence: TGCGCCAGCAGCCAAGAGGGACTAGCGGGAGGTCCCGGCGGGGAGCTGTTTTTT. The chain couples TRBV4-1 to TRBJ2-2, with 15 bases aligning to TRBD2. The J segment lost 7 bases and the V segment lost 0 bases, leaving 6 bases of the junction unmatched. The CDR3 is 18 residues long. The germline CDR1 and CDR2 sequences are MGHRA and YSYEKL.

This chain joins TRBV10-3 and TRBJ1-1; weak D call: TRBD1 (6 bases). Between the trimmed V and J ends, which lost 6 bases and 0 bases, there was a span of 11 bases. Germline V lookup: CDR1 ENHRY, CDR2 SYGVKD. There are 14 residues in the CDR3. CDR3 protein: CAIRRDMLNTEAFF. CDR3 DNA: TGTGCCATCAGAAGGGACATGCTGAACACTGAAGCTTTCTTT.

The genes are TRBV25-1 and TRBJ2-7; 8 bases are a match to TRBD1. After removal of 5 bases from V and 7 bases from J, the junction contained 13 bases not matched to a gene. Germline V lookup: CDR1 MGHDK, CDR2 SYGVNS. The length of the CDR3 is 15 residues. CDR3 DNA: TGTGCCAGCAGTTGGGACAGGTCCCCACCTCGGGAGCAGTACTTC. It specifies CASSWDRSPPREQYF.

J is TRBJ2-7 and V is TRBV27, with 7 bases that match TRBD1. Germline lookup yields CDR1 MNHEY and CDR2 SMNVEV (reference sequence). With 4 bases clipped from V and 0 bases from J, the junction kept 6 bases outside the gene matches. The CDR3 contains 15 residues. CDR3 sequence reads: CASSSYRGDSYEQYF. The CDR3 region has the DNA TGTGCCAGCAGTTCTTACAGGGGCGACTCCTACGAGCAGTACTTC.

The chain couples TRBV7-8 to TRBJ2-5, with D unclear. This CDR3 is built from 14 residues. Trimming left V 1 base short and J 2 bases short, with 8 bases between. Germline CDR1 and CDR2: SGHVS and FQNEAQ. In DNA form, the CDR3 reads TGTGCCAGCAGCTTAGGGGCAGGACAAGAGACCCAGTACTTC. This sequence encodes CASSLGAGQETQYF. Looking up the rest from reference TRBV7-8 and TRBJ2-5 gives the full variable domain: GAGVSQSPRYKVAKRGQDVALRCDPISGHVSLFWYQQALGQGPEFLTYFQNEAQLDKSGLPSDRFFAERPEGSVSTLKIQRTQQEDSAVYLCASSLGAGQETQYFGPGTRLLVL.

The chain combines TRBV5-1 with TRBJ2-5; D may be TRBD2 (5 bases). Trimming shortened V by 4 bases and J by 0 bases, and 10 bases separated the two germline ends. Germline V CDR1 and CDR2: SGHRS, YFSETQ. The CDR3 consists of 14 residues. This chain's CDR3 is CASSVSGNQETQYF. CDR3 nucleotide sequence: TGCGCCAGCAGCGTTTCCGGGAACCAAGAGACCCAGTACTTC.

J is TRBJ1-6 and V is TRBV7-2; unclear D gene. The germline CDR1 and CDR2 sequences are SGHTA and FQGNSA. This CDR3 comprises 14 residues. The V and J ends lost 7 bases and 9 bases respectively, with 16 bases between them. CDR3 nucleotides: TGTGCCAGCACCCCGGGAACGACCGGTTCACCCCTCCACTTT. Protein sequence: CASTPGTTGSPLHF. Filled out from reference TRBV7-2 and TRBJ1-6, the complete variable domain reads GAGVSQSPSNKVTEKGKDVELRCDPISGHTALYWYRQSLGQGLEFLIYFQGNSAPDKSGLPSDRFSAERTGGSVSTLTIQRTQQEDSAVYLCASTPGTTGSPLHFGNGTRLTVT.

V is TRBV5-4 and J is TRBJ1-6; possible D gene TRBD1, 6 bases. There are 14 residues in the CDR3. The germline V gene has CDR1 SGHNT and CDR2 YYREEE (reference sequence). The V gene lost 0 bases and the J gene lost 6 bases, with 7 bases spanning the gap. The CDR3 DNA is TGTGCCAGCAGCTTGGACAGGGCTAATTCACCCCTCCACTTT. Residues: CASSLDRANSPLHF.

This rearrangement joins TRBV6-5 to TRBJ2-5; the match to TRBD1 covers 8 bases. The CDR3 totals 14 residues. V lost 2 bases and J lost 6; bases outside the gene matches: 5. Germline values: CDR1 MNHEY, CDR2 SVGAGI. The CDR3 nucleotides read TGTGCCAGCAGTTACGGACAGGGTATGAAGACCCAGTACTTC. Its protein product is CASSYGQGMKTQYF.

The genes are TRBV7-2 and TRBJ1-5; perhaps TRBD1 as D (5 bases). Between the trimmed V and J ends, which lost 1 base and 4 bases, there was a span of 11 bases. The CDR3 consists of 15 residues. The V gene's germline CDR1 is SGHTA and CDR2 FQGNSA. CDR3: CASSLEQGYNQPQHF. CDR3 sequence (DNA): TGTGCCAGCAGCTTAGAGCAGGGTTATAATCAGCCCCAGCATTTT.

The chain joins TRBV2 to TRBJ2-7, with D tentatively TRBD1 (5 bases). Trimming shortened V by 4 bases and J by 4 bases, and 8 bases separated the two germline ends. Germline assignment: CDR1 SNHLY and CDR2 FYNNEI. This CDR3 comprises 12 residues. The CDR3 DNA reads TGTGCCAGCAGTGTCAACAGGTACGAGCAGTACTTC. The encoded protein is CASSVNRYEQYF.

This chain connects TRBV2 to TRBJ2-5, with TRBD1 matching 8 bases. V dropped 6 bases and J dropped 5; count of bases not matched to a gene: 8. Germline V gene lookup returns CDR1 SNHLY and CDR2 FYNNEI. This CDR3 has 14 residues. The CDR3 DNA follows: TGTGCCAGCAGGTCAGGACAGGGTATTGAGACCCAGTACTTC. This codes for CASRSGQGIETQYF.

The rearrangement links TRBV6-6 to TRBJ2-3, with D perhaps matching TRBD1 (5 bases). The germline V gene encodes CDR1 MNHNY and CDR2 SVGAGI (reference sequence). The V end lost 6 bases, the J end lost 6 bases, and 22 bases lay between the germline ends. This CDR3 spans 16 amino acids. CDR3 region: CASSVERGPHGDTQYF. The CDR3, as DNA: TGTGCCAGCAGCGTAGAAAGGGGTCCCCACGGGGATACGCAGTATTTT.

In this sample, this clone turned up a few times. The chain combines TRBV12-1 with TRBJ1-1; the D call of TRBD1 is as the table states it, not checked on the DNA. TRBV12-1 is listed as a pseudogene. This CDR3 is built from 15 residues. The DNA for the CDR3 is TGTGCCAGCAGCTTTCTTAAGGGGATGAGGACTGAAGCTTTCTTT. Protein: CASSFLKGMRTEAFF.

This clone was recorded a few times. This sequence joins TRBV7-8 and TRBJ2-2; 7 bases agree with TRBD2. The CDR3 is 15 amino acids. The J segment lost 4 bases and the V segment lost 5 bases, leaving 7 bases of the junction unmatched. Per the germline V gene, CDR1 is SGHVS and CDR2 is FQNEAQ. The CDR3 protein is CASSPWTSGTGELFF. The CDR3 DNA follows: TGTGCCAGCAGCCCCTGGACTAGTGGCACCGGGGAGCTGTTTTTT.